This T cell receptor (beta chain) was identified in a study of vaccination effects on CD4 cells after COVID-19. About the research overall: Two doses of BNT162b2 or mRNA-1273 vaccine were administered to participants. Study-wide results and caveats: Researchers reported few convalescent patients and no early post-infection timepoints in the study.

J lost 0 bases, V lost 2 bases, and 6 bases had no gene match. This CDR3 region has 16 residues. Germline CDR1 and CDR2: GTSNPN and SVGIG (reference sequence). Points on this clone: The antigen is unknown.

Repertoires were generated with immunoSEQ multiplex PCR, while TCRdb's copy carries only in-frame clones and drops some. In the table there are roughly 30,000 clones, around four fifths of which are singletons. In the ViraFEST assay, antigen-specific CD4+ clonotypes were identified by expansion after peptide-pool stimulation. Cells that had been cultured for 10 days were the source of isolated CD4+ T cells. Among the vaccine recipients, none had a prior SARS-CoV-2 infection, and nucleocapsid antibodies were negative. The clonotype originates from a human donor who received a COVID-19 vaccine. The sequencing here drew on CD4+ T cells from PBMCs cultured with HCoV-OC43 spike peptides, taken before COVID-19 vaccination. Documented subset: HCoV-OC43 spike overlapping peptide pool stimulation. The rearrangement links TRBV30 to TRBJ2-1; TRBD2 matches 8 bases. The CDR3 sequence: CAWSLAGLSSYNEQFF. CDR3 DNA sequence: TGTGCCTGGAGTCTAGCGGGCCTGAGCTCCTACAATGAGCAGTTCTTC. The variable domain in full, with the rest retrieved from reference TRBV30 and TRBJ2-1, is SQTIHQWPATLVQPVGSPLSLECTVEGTSNPNLYWYRQAAGRGLQLLFYSVGIGQISSEVPQNLSASRPQDRQFILSSKKLLLSDSGFYLCAWSLAGLSSYNEQFFGPGTRLTVL.